A single sample is the source of the 29 T cell receptor beta chains below, sequenced in a study of T-cell memory formation after mild COVID-19. Each CDR3 protein is one row after TCRdb ran MiXCR on the 5' RACE reads. The sample contains roughly 450,000 distinct CDR3 sequences, 15% to 20% of which appear only once. The sequenced material came from PBMCs or a T cell subset sorted from them (not recorded which). These receptors all stem from a man aged 18 to 29 who had mild COVID-19 (a few samples of this study predate the infection). Cell type and time point are not known.

This sequence joins TRBV4-1 and TRBJ2-7; TRBD2 might be the D (6 bases). The CDR3 has 15 amino acids. From germline, CDR1 is MGHRA and CDR2 YSYEKL. V lost 4 bases and J lost 6, with 19 bases in between. This CDR3 reads CASSPLGQGGGEQYF. The CDR3 region has the DNA TGCGCCAGCAGCCCACTCGGTCAGGGAGGAGGCGAGCAGTACTTC.

In this sample, this clonotype turned up many times. This chain connects TRBV5-1 to TRBJ2-1; 8 nucleotides agree with TRBD1. The V and J ends lost 3 bases and 8 bases, in that order; junction bases with no gene match: 4. CDR3 length: 13 amino acids. Looked up from germline, CDR1 is SGHRS and CDR2 is YFSETQ. CDR3 region: CASSSDRADEQFF. The CDR3 region has the DNA TGCGCCAGCAGCTCGGACAGGGCCGATGAGCAGTTCTTC.

The chain employs TRBV27 and TRBJ2-1; D unclear. CDR3 length: 14 amino acids. The V and J ends lost 6 bases and 7 bases respectively, with 16 bases between them. Per germline, CDR1 MNHEY and CDR2 SMNVEV (reference sequence). CDR3 in DNA: TGTGCCAGCAGCACAGCCCCCTTCACAAATGAGCAGTTCTTC. It specifies CASSTAPFTNEQFF.

This chain uses TRBV6-5 with TRBJ2-5; the D is unclear. The germline V gene has CDR1 MNHEY and CDR2 SVGAGI. The CDR3 has 15 amino acids. Trimming took 6 bases from V and 5 from J, leaving 19 bases between them. The CDR3 DNA sequence: TGTGCCAGCAGCCCCGACTCCTACCTCGGGGAGACCCAGTACTTC. Its protein product is CASSPDSYLGETQYF.

The chain links TRBV10-3 to TRBJ1-5; possible D gene TRBD1, 5 bases. Germline CDR1 ENHRY, CDR2 SYGVKD. The CDR3 runs 13 residues. The V and J ends lost 8 bases and 3 bases respectively, with 11 bases between them. The CDR3 bases are TGTGCCATCGGAGGGACCGACAATCAGCCCCAGCATTTT. As protein: CAIGGTDNQPQHF.

The rearrangement joins TRBV14 to TRBJ2-3; 8 bases fit TRBD1. Trimming removed 3 bases from V and 1 base from J; junction bases left unmatched: 9. Germline lookup yields CDR1 SGHDN and CDR2 FVKESK. This CDR3 comprises 17 residues. In DNA form, the CDR3 reads TGTGCCAGCAGCCAGCTAGGACAGGGTGTAGGCACAGATACGCAGTATTTT. Its translation: CASSQLGQGVGTDTQYF.

This chain connects TRBV6-2 or TRBV6-3 to TRBJ2-5, with D tentatively TRBD2 (6 bases). Trimming left V 6 bases short and J 1 base short, with 12 bases between. The CDR3 runs 14 residues. Germline values: CDR1 MNHEY, CDR2 SVGEGT. The CDR3 coding sequence is TGTGCCAGCAGCCGGGACTGGGGCCAAGAGACCCAGTACTTC. Its protein is CASSRDWGQETQYF.

This clonotype was detected a few times. The chain carries TRBV20-1 and TRBJ2-7, with D unclear. Germline V gene data show CDR1 as DFQATT and CDR2 as SNEGSKA (reference sequence). The length of the CDR3 is 17 residues. With 3 bases removed from V and 3 bases from J, the gap between germline ends came to 24 bases. Here the CDR3 reads CSASYRPRHPGRYEQYV. The CDR3 DNA reads as TGCAGTGCTAGTTACAGACCCCGACACCCCGGTCGCTACGAGCAGTACGTC.

V is TRBV7-8 and J is TRBJ2-5; D tentatively reads TRBD1 or TRBD2 (5 bases each). This CDR3 comprises 14 residues. The V end was cut by 5 bases, the J end by 4 bases, with 14 bases between. From germline, CDR1 is SGHVS and CDR2 FQNEAQ. CDR3 nucleotides: TGTGCCAGCAGCCGCCCCGGGGCACTAGAGACCCAGTACTTC. Residues: CASSRPGALETQYF.

There are a few counts of this clonotype. The J gene is TRBJ2-5, the V gene TRBV5-1, with 11 bases matching TRBD2. The CDR3 spans 15 residues. The germline gives CDR1 SGHRS, CDR2 YFSETQ. J lost 5 bases, V lost 3 bases, and 6 bases had no gene match. The CDR3 DNA reads TGCGCCAGCAGCTCCGGAGTAGCGGGGGGGGAGACCCAGTACTTC. It is translated as CASSSGVAGGETQYF. Based on the CDR3 plus reference TRBV5-1 and TRBJ2-5, the full variable domain is KAGVTQTPRYLIKTRGQQVTLSCSPISGHRSVSWYQQTPGQGLQFLFEYFSETQRNKGNFPGRFSGRQFSNSRSEMNVSTLELGDSALYLCASSSGVAGGETQYFGPGTRLLVL.

The chain uses TRBV6-4 and TRBJ2-1, with 10 positions matching TRBD1. Germline values: CDR1 MRHNA, CDR2 SNTAGT. With 2 bases clipped from V and 3 bases from J, the junction kept 1 base outside the gene matches. The CDR3 spans 15 residues. The CDR3: CASSDGDRGYNEQFF. The CDR3, as DNA: TGTGCCAGCAGTGACGGGGACAGGGGCTACAATGAGCAGTTCTTC.

This rearrangement joins TRBV27 to TRBJ2-7; 8 bases fit TRBD2. The CDR3 consists of 13 residues. Germline V gene sequence: CDR1 MNHEY, CDR2 SMNVEV (reference sequence). The trim removed 5 bases at V and 2 bases at J, leaving 2 bases unmatched. The CDR3, as DNA: TGTGCCAGCAGTACGGGACTAGCCTACGAGCAGTACTTC. It is translated as CASSTGLAYEQYF.

This clonotype has just a few counts. The chain has TRBV27 and TRBJ2-4; D remains unclear. V lost 4 bases and J 0 bases, leaving 16 bases between the germline ends. The germline CDR1 and CDR2 sequences are MNHEY and SMNVEV (reference sequence). The CDR3 is 17 amino acids. CDR3 protein: CASSSGPQAVAKNIQYF. CDR3 DNA sequence: TGTGCCAGCAGTTCGGGCCCCCAAGCCGTAGCCAAAAACATTCAGTACTTC.

The chain employs TRBV6-5 and TRBJ2-5; D unclear. Deletions cut 1 base from V and 5 bases from J, with 11 bases between. Germline CDR1 is MNHEY and CDR2 is SVGAGI. The CDR3 spans 14 residues. In DNA form, the CDR3 reads TGTGCCAGCAGTTACTTTTCGGGCCTGGAGACCCAGTACTTC. Protein: CASSYFSGLETQYF.

This clonotype was observed a few times. The V and J genes are TRBV6-5 and TRBJ2-7, with D tentatively TRBD2 (5 bases). The CDR3 consists of 13 residues. V was clipped by 5 bases and J by 7 bases, with 15 bases between them. The V gene's germline CDR1 is MNHEY and CDR2 SVGAGI. The CDR3 region is CASSPPNGVEQYF. The CDR3 nucleotides read TGTGCCAGCAGTCCCCCCAACGGGGTAGAGCAGTACTTC.

The chain links TRBV29-1 to TRBJ1-4; D is possibly TRBD1 (6 bases). V was trimmed by 6 bases and J by 3 bases, leaving 14 bases between them. Per the germline V gene, CDR1 is SQVTM and CDR2 is ANQGSEA. This CDR3 spans 14 amino acids. CDR3 protein: CSVGAKTPNEKLFF. As DNA, the CDR3 is TGCAGCGTGGGGGCGAAGACGCCTAATGAAAAACTGTTTTTT. Combining the CDR3 with reference TRBV29-1 and TRBJ1-4 gives the whole variable domain SAVISQKPSRDICQRGTSLTIQCQVDSQVTMMFWYRQQPGQSLTLIATANQGSEATYESGFVIDKFPISRPNLTFSTLTVSNMSPEDSSIYLCSVGAKTPNEKLFFGSGTQLSVL.

This clonotype has more than one count but fewer than ten. The chain is built from TRBV6-6 and TRBJ2-1, with 11 bases fitting TRBD1. The germline V gene encodes CDR1 MNHNY and CDR2 SVGAGI (reference sequence). The CDR3 is 15 residues long. J gave up 4 bases and V 6 bases, and 5 bases lay outside the gene matches. DNA of the CDR3: TGTGCCAGCAGAACCGGGACAGGGGGTTACAATGAGCAGTTCTTC. The encoded protein is CASRTGTGGYNEQFF.

The table lists this clonotype with many counts. The chain links TRBV9 to TRBJ2-2; no definite D call. CDR1 is SGDLS and CDR2 is YYNGEE in the germline V gene. The CDR3 is made up of 13 amino acids. The ends were cut back, 7 bases at V and 0 bases at J, with 7 bases in the middle. This CDR3 is CASRTANTGELFF. CDR3 bases: TGTGCCAGCCGGACGGCGAACACCGGGGAGCTGTTTTTT.

This clonotype showed up just a few times. This rearrangement joins TRBV6-6 to TRBJ1-2, with D perhaps matching TRBD1 (5 bases). This CDR3 spans 14 amino acids. The V end was cut by 7 bases, the J end by 3 bases, with 15 bases between. Germline V lookup: CDR1 MNHNY, CDR2 SVGAGI (reference sequence). CDR3 in DNA: TGTGCCAGCAACCAGGAGGGGAGGGACTATGGCTACACCTTC. This encodes CASNQEGRDYGYTF.

The V and J genes are TRBV10-3 and TRBJ1-6, with D tentatively TRBD1 (6 bases). Trimming stripped 2 bases from V and 10 bases from J, with 15 bases between. The CDR3 covers 15 residues. The germline V gene encodes CDR1 ENHRY and CDR2 SYGVKD. The CDR3 spells CAISEQTGGGSPLHF. CDR3 in DNA: TGTGCCATCAGTGAGCAGACAGGTGGAGGGTCACCCCTCCACTTT.

This chain links TRBV7-9 with TRBJ2-2; D unresolved. CDR1 and CDR2 from the germline V gene are SEHNR and FQNEAQ (reference sequence). V dropped 1 base and J dropped 4 bases, with 10 bases sitting between them. This CDR3 has 15 amino acids. The CDR3 loop reads CASSLVKGFTGELFF. CDR3 nucleotide sequence: TGTGCCAGCAGCTTAGTGAAGGGATTCACCGGGGAGCTGTTTTTT.

The table lists this clonotype with many counts. The chain employs TRBV7-9 and TRBJ2-7; unclear D gene. Trimming cost V 5 bases and J 3 bases, with 5 bases left between them. The CDR3 has 11 amino acids. The germline gives CDR1 SEHNR, CDR2 FQNEAQ (reference sequence). CDR3 nucleotide sequence: TGTGCCAGCAGCCCTGACTACGAGCAGTACTTC. It is translated as CASSPDYEQYF.

This clonotype showed up just a few times. V is TRBV6-6 and J is TRBJ2-7, with D uncertain. V was pared by 2 bases and J by 3 bases, with 8 bases between. CDR1 and CDR2 (germline): MNHNY, SVGAGI (reference sequence). The CDR3 is 13 residues long. CDR3 nucleotide sequence: TGTGCCAGCAGTTACAAGAGCGTCTACGAGCAGTACTTC. This codes for CASSYKSVYEQYF.

This clonotype turned up a few times. The V and J genes are TRBV12-3 or TRBV12-4 and TRBJ1-2; unclear D gene. The CDR3 length is 13 residues. The germline V and J ends were trimmed by 3 bases and 2 bases, with 7 bases remaining between them. CDR3 protein: CASSFSRNYGYTF. CDR3 bases: TGTGCCAGCAGTTTTTCCAGGAACTATGGCTACACCTTC.

This clonotype was seen a few times. The rearrangement uses TRBV9 and TRBJ2-1; D not certain. Looked up from germline, CDR1 is SGDLS and CDR2 is YYNGEE. This CDR3 has 11 residues. Trimming left V 0 bases short and J 9 bases short, with 4 bases between. The CDR3 loop is CASSVEGEQFF. The CDR3 DNA sequence: TGTGCCAGCAGCGTAGAGGGTGAGCAGTTCTTC.

This clonotype has a handful of counts. The chain combines TRBV5-5 with TRBJ2-2; the D call may be TRBD1 or TRBD2 (5 bases each). V dropped 0 bases and J dropped 3 bases, with 9 bases sitting between them. Looked up from germline, CDR1 is SGHKS and CDR2 is YYEKEE (reference sequence). The CDR3 runs to 15 residues. The CDR3 nucleotides read TGTGCCAGCAGCTTGGCCGGGGCCGACACCGGGGAGCTGTTTTTT. Encoded protein: CASSLAGADTGELFF. The full variable domain, with the rest looked up from reference TRBV5-5 and TRBJ2-2, is DAGVTQSPTHLIKTRGQQVTLRCSPISGHKSVSWYQQVLGQGPQFIFQYYEKEERGRGNFPDRFSARQFPNYSSELNVNALLLGDSALYLCASSLAGADTGELFFGEGSRLTVL.

This clonotype was picked up a small number of times. The CDR3 DNA follows: TGTGCCAGCAGTCCGGGACTAGCTCGGTCTGATACGCAGTATTTT. Residues: CASSPGLARSDTQYF. This chain links TRBV6-2 or TRBV6-3 with TRBJ2-3; 9 positions match TRBD2. Germline CDR1 MNHEY, CDR2 SVGEGT. This CDR3 region has 15 residues. V lost 5 bases, J lost 6 bases, and 9 bases stayed unmatched.

The chain couples TRBV5-4 to TRBJ1-1; D is possibly TRBD1 (5 bases). V lost 4 bases and J lost 0, with 13 bases in between. The germline gives CDR1 SGHNT, CDR2 YYREEE (reference sequence). The CDR3 extends over 15 amino acids. The CDR3 nucleotides are TGTGCCAGCAGCCGGGGCCAGGAGTTGAACACTGAAGCTTTCTTT. Translating gives CASSRGQELNTEAFF.

In this sample, this clonotype turned up many times. One end of the junction varies from germline; a read error may be responsible. This chain connects TRBV5-1 to TRBJ2-3, with a possible D match to TRBD2 (5 bases). The germline V gene has CDR1 SGHRS and CDR2 YFSETQ. CDR3 length: 14 residues. CDR3 amino acids: CASSLGGSTDTQYF. In DNA, the CDR3 is TGTGCCAGCAGCTTAGGCGGGAGCACAGATACGCAGTATTTT.